This TCR beta chain appears in the sequencing data of a study of radiation and T cells in renal cell carcinoma. Overall study context: Nephrectomy followed 15 Gy stereotactic body radiation by 4 weeks.

The ends were cut back, 1 base at V and 1 base at J, with 14 bases in the middle. Germline values: CDR1 LGHNA, CDR2 YNFKEQ. This CDR3 has 18 amino acids. Time point defined: blood 2 weeks post-SBRT. Treatment here: 15 Gy SBRT to primary tumor, nephrectomy 4 weeks later. This clone was seen once. This table comes from immunoSEQ multiplex PCR, and its TCRdb copy is limited to in-frame clones, with some not included. The table lists 160,000 or so clones, 80% to 90% of them singletons. The material was blood, obtained from a patient whose treatment included radiotherapy and nephrectomy. This receptor was taken from a woman between 50 and 59 years old with renal cell carcinoma. The chain has TRBV4-2 and TRBJ1-6; TRBD1 is a possible D gene (6 bases). The CDR3: CASSQVVGGASYNSPLHF. In DNA form, the CDR3 reads TGTGCCAGCAGCCAAGTTGTCGGGGGCGCTTCCTATAATTCACCCCTCCACTTT.